The T cell receptor (beta chain) under discussion was sequenced for a study of long-term antiretroviral therapy in people with HIV. About the research overall: The oldest samples precede the 2015 immediate-ART recommendation by about a decade. General study findings and limits: Whichever time point was examined, clones expanded before ART dominated the repertoire. With ART, diversity went up but was still lower than in transplant donor controls.

A word on this clone: Its antigen is as yet unknown.

Per individual, the PBMC samples numbered at least one pre-ART and at least two post-ART. The run of the v3.0 immunoSEQ assay was at survey level. Clones were sequenced by immunoSEQ multiplex PCR, and TCRdb holds only the in-frame ones, with some missing. The sample comprises roughly 30,000 clones, around 90% of which are singletons, and 7.5% to 10% rests with the top ten. The starting material was unsorted PBMCs, obtained 3.2 years before starting antiretroviral therapy. This TCR came from a man between 50 and 59 years old with HIV.

For the CDR3, the DNA is TGTGCCAGTAGTATAGGTTTCGCGGAGTGGGGCACTGAAGCTTTCTTT. Translating gives CASSIGFAEWGTEAFF. The gene calls are TRBV19 and TRBJ1-1; D not resolved. The V end was cut by 1 base, the J end by 4 bases, with 16 bases between. The CDR3 has 16 residues. The germline gives CDR1 LNHDA, CDR2 SQIVND (reference sequence). Full variable domain (missing parts from reference TRBV19 and TRBJ1-1): DGGITQSPKYLFRKEGQNVTLSCEQNLNHDAMYWYRQDPGQGLRLIYYSQIVNDFQKGDIAEGYSVSREKKESFPLTVTSAQKNPTAFYLCASSIGFAEWGTEAFFGQGTRLTVV.